This passage covers 31 T cell receptor beta chains from one sample sequenced in a study of post-analysis software for immune sequencing data. Study-wide findings and caveats: Elevated frequency relative to controls characterized roughly five TRBV segments in patients, TRBV5-6, TRBV5-1 and TRBV20-1 among them.

Unique molecular identifiers were present in the TCR beta cDNA libraries. TCRdb reanalysed the PCR reads using MiXCR and keeps one entry per CDR3 protein. The sample yields hundreds of thousands of distinct CDR3 sequences, 39% seen once. These receptors are not linked to any known antigen. The sample comprised blood. The receptors shown here come from a girl aged 2 to 10 with multiple sclerosis.

This clonotype has only a few counts. The J gene is TRBJ1-1, the V gene TRBV4-1; the D is unclear. CDR3 size: 15 residues. Per germline, CDR1 MGHRA and CDR2 YSYEKL. Trimming removed 0 bases at V and 1 base at J, with 9 bases between. The CDR3 spells CASSQDREWNTEAFF. CDR3 bases: TGCGCCAGCAGCCAAGACCGGGAGTGGAACACTGAAGCTTTCTTT.

The chain couples TRBV7-9 to TRBJ1-1, with a possible D match to TRBD1 (5 bases). Germline lookup yields CDR1 SEHNR and CDR2 FQNEAQ (reference sequence). The V end lost 3 bases, the J end lost 1 base, and 12 bases lay between the germline ends. The CDR3 has 15 amino acids. The CDR3 reads CASSFFFRGNTEAFF. The CDR3 coding sequence is TGTGCCAGCAGCTTTTTTTTTAGGGGGAACACTGAAGCTTTCTTT.

This clonotype was seen ten or more times. The V call is TRBV7-9, the J call TRBJ2-3; 13 nucleotides agree with TRBD2. The CDR3 is made up of 19 amino acids. The trim removed 5 bases at V and 0 bases at J, leaving 11 bases unmatched. Germline CDR1 reads SEHNR; CDR2 reads FQNEAQ (reference sequence). CDR3 protein: CASSVTGTSGKRSTDTQYF. As DNA, the CDR3 is TGTGCCAGCAGCGTTACCGGGACTAGCGGGAAACGAAGCACAGATACGCAGTATTTT.

This chain uses TRBV7-8 with TRBJ2-3; D gene unclear. This CDR3 is built from 15 residues. CDR1 SGHVS and CDR2 FQNEAQ come from the germline V gene. V was pared by 3 bases and J by 2 bases, with 12 bases between. The CDR3 DNA reads TGTGCCAGCAGCTTGGGCGGAATGCCCACAGATACGCAGTATTTT. It yields the protein CASSLGGMPTDTQYF. Full variable domain (remainder filled in from reference TRBV7-8 and TRBJ2-3): GAGVSQSPRYKVAKRGQDVALRCDPISGHVSLFWYQQALGQGPEFLTYFQNEAQLDKSGLPSDRFFAERPEGSVSTLKIQRTQQEDSAVYLCASSLGGMPTDTQYFGPGTRLTVL.

This clonotype was seen a single time. CDR3 in amino acids: CASTLQGAGATQYF. The CDR3 DNA reads as TGTGCCAGCACCTTACAGGGGGCGGGGGCTACGCAGTATTTT. V gene TRBV2 combines with J gene TRBJ2-3, with 9 bases identical to TRBD1. This CDR3 region has 14 residues. J was trimmed by 8 bases and V by 7 bases; bases with no gene match: 10. Germline V CDR1 and CDR2: SNHLY, FYNNEI. Drawing the rest from reference TRBV2 and TRBJ2-3, the complete variable domain is EPEVTQTPSHQVTQMGQEVILRCVPISNHLYFYWYRQILGQKVEFLVSFYNNEISEKSEIFDDQFSVERPDGSNFTLKIRSTKLEDSAMYFCASTLQGAGATQYFGPGTRLTVL.

This clonotype has only a few counts. Here the CDR3 DNA reads TGCAGTGCCCTTACCGGACTAGGCGATAAGCAGTTCTTC. As protein: CSALTGLGDKQFF. The gene calls are TRBV20-1 and TRBJ2-1, with TRBD2 matching over 7 bases. Germline CDR1 and CDR2: DFQATT and SNEGSKA (reference sequence). V was clipped by 6 bases and J by 11 bases; unmatched bases: 13. The CDR3 contains 13 residues.

The chain uses TRBV29-1 and TRBJ1-1, with 7 bases that match TRBD1. Germline V gene lookup returns CDR1 SQVTM and CDR2 ANQGSEA. Trimming at V came to 6 bases and at J to 1 base, leaving 8 bases not matched to a gene. The CDR3 is 14 amino acids. The CDR3 sequence is CSVINRDRNTEAFF. The CDR3 DNA is TGCAGCGTCATAAACCGGGACAGGAACACTGAAGCTTTCTTT.

This clonotype occurred a few times. This sequence joins TRBV29-1 and TRBJ2-7; 7 bases agree with TRBD1. This CDR3 is 12 amino acids long. V shed 5 bases and J 2 bases; nucleotides not matched to a gene: 3. Germline CDR1 reads SQVTM; CDR2 reads ANQGSEA. CDR3 in DNA: TGCAGCGTTTATGGGACAGCCTACGAGCAGTACTTC. Protein sequence: CSVYGTAYEQYF.

The chain recombines TRBV4-3 with TRBJ2-1; no clear D. Deletions cut 6 bases from V and 6 bases from J, with 9 bases between. The germline V gene has CDR1 LGHNA and CDR2 YSLEER. The CDR3 has 12 residues. The CDR3 sequence is CASSQPSNEQFF. The CDR3, as DNA: TGCGCCAGCAGTCAACCTAGCAATGAGCAGTTCTTC.

The chain joins TRBV7-9 to TRBJ1-4, with TRBD1 as a possible D gene (6 bases). The germline V gene has CDR1 SEHNR and CDR2 FQNEAQ (reference sequence). The CDR3 extends over 14 amino acids. The ends were cut back, 3 bases at V and 8 bases at J, with 13 bases in the middle. In DNA form, the CDR3 reads TGTGCCAGCAGCTTTCTCACAGGGCCCGAAAAACTGTTTTTT. Translating gives CASSFLTGPEKLFF.

V usage is TRBV20-1 and J usage is TRBJ2-3; the D is unclear. Germline V lookup: CDR1 DFQATT, CDR2 SNEGSKA (reference sequence). This CDR3 is 18 amino acids long. Trimming shortened V by 0 bases and J by 2 bases, and 21 bases separated the two germline ends. The DNA for the CDR3 is TGCAGTGCTAGAGACAGGCGGAAGCCCTCAATGCTCACAGATACGCAGTATTTT. The encoded protein is CSARDRRKPSMLTDTQYF.

J is TRBJ1-4 and V is TRBV12-3 or TRBV12-4; TRBD1 agrees at 11 bases. V dropped 6 bases and J dropped 4; count of bases not matched to a gene: 10. This CDR3 is 17 amino acids long. CDR3 residues: CASSPGQGEAGNEKLFF. The CDR3 nucleotides are TGTGCCAGCAGCCCGGGACAGGGGGAAGCGGGTAATGAAAAACTGTTTTTT.

The chain has TRBV5-1 and TRBJ1-2; 8 bases map to TRBD1. Germline values: CDR1 SGHRS, CDR2 YFSETQ. This CDR3 comprises 11 residues. The trim removed 8 bases at V and 7 bases at J, leaving 4 bases unmatched. As DNA, the CDR3 is TGCGCCAGGTCGACAGGGGTTGGCTACACCTTC. Its translation is CARSTGVGYTF.

This rearrangement joins TRBV5-6 to TRBJ2-1; TRBD2 matches 10 bases. Looked up from germline, CDR1 is SGHDT and CDR2 is YYEEEE. V lost 4 bases, J lost 4 bases, and 5 bases stayed unmatched. CDR3 length: 15 residues. The CDR3 protein is CASSDSGRRYNEQFF. The CDR3, as DNA: TGTGCCAGCAGCGATAGCGGGAGGAGGTACAATGAGCAGTTCTTC.

The chain links TRBV5-1 to TRBJ1-2, with D uncertain. Trimming stripped 5 bases from V and 5 bases from J, with 13 bases between. The germline V gene has CDR1 SGHRS and CDR2 YFSETQ. The CDR3 contains 13 residues. CDR3 region: CASSSDAGYGYTF. The CDR3 nucleotides read TGCGCCAGCAGTTCAGACGCTGGGTATGGCTACACCTTC.

This clonotype was picked up a small number of times. The chain recombines TRBV10-3 with TRBJ1-2; 8 nucleotides match TRBD1. V shed 4 bases, J shed 5 bases, and the junction held 9 bases outside the gene matches. Germline CDR1 is ENHRY and CDR2 is SYGVKD. This CDR3 has 15 residues. CDR3 in amino acids: CAISVSDRGRYGYTF. The CDR3 DNA reads TGTGCCATCAGTGTGAGCGACAGGGGAAGGTATGGCTACACCTTC.

The count of this clonotype is one. The CDR3 reads CSAAGTGEYNEQFF. The CDR3 coding sequence is TGCAGCGCTGCCGGGACAGGGGAATACAATGAGCAGTTCTTC. This chain joins TRBV29-1 and TRBJ2-1; 10 bases are a match to TRBD1. In germline, CDR1 is SQVTM, CDR2 ANQGSEA. The CDR3 has 14 residues. V was clipped by 7 bases and J by 4 bases; unmatched bases: 7.

The chain links TRBV7-9 to TRBJ1-1; tentatively, D is TRBD1 (5 bases). The CDR3 runs to 17 residues. Germline V gene data show CDR1 as SEHNR and CDR2 as FQNEAQ (reference sequence). Trimming took off 1 base at V and 0 bases at J, with 15 bases between the two ends. CDR3 sequence reads: CASSLVRGPRLNTEAFF. The CDR3 DNA reads TGTGCCAGCAGCTTAGTAAGGGGACCTAGACTGAACACTGAAGCTTTCTTT.

The gene calls are TRBV5-1 and TRBJ2-3; no firm D call. V shed 3 bases and J shed 2 bases, with 7 bases lying between them. Germline V lookup: CDR1 SGHRS, CDR2 YFSETQ. The CDR3 spans 13 residues. The CDR3 region has the DNA TGCGCCAGCAGCTATGCGTTCACAGATACGCAGTATTTT. Translated, it gives CASSYAFTDTQYF. Full variable domain (outside the CDR3, taken from reference TRBV5-1 and TRBJ2-3): KAGVTQTPRYLIKTRGQQVTLSCSPISGHRSVSWYQQTPGQGLQFLFEYFSETQRNKGNFPGRFSGRQFSNSRSEMNVSTLELGDSALYLCASSYAFTDTQYFGPGTRLTVL.

This clonotype was found a few times. This rearrangement joins TRBV7-8 to TRBJ2-7, with unresolved D. The germline gives CDR1 SGHVS, CDR2 FQNEAQ. There are 16 residues in the CDR3. Trimming left V 2 bases short and J 4 bases short, with 18 bases between. As DNA, the CDR3 is TGTGCCAGCAGCTTACCCGCAGGTGGGGTGCGGTACGAGCAGTACTTC. This translates into CASSLPAGGVRYEQYF.

This clonotype occurred once. J is TRBJ1-5 and V is TRBV7-8; weak D call: TRBD1 (5 bases). From germline, CDR1 is SGHVS and CDR2 FQNEAQ. This CDR3 contains 15 residues. V gave up 3 bases and J gave up 7 bases, with 16 bases separating them. The CDR3 loop reads CASSFEGGVRQPQHF. CDR3 sequence (DNA): TGTGCCAGCAGCTTTGAGGGAGGGGTAAGGCAGCCCCAGCATTTT. The full variable domain, its missing parts supplied by reference TRBV7-8 and TRBJ1-5, is GAGVSQSPRYKVAKRGQDVALRCDPISGHVSLFWYQQALGQGPEFLTYFQNEAQLDKSGLPSDRFFAERPEGSVSTLKIQRTQQEDSAVYLCASSFEGGVRQPQHFGDGTRLSIL.

This clonotype showed up just a few times. The chain carries TRBV6-5 and TRBJ2-1; perhaps TRBD2 as D (7 bases). The CDR3 length is 14 residues. V lost 6 bases to trimming and J lost 8 bases, with 17 bases between them. Germline V gene sequence: CDR1 MNHEY, CDR2 SVGAGI. The CDR3 DNA sequence: TGTGCCAGCAGGAGGGGGGGAGAGTGGTATGAGCAGTTCTTC. Amino acids: CASRRGGEWYEQFF.

This clonotype has ten or more counts. This chain uses TRBV6-5 with TRBJ1-2; weak D call: TRBD1 (5 bases). V gave up 0 bases and J gave up 7 bases, with 6 bases separating them. The CDR3 runs 12 residues. Germline CDR1 reads MNHEY; CDR2 reads SVGAGI. DNA of the CDR3: TGTGCCAGCAGTTACTCGGGGGGTGGCTACACCTTC. Protein product: CASSYSGGGYTF.

V usage is TRBV9 and J usage is TRBJ1-1; 8 positions match TRBD1. V shed 0 bases, J shed 6 bases, and the junction held 7 bases outside the gene matches. This CDR3 has 15 amino acids. The germline gives CDR1 SGDLS, CDR2 YYNGEE. CDR3 in DNA: TGTGCCAGCAGCGTAGACGACAGGGGTTTCGCTGAAGCTTTCTTT. Protein sequence: CASSVDDRGFAEAFF.

This clonotype was found a few times. The chain recombines TRBV20-1 with TRBJ2-1, with D possibly matching TRBD2 (5 bases). Germline V gene data show CDR1 as DFQATT and CDR2 as SNEGSKA (reference sequence). Trimming took 5 bases from V and 9 from J, leaving 11 bases between them. CDR3 length: 11 residues. DNA of the CDR3: TGCAGTGCTCATCTCGCGGGTGAGCAGTTCTTC. Translating gives CSAHLAGEQFF.

This rearrangement joins TRBV5-5 to TRBJ1-2; TRBD1 matches 11 bases. J gave up 7 bases and V 6 bases, and 5 bases lay outside the gene matches. The CDR3 spans 13 residues. Germline V gene sequence: CDR1 SGHKS, CDR2 YYEKEE (reference sequence). CDR3 DNA sequence: TGTGCCAGCACCGTGGACAGGGGGCTTGGCTACACCTTC. Translated, it gives CASTVDRGLGYTF.

The chain combines TRBV12-3 or TRBV12-4 with TRBJ1-2; tentatively, D is TRBD1 (5 bases). The CDR3 contains 14 residues. Trimming stripped 6 bases from V and 8 bases from J, with 19 bases between. CDR3 in amino acids: CASRGRGLSWGYTF. The CDR3 coding sequence is TGTGCCAGCAGGGGGCGGGGCCTATCTTGGGGCTACACCTTC.

This clonotype showed up just a few times. This chain joins TRBV20-1 and TRBJ2-1; maybe TRBD1 (5 bases). V lost 3 bases and J lost 0, with 12 bases in between. Per germline, CDR1 DFQATT and CDR2 SNEGSKA (reference sequence). The length of the CDR3 is 15 residues. The CDR3 here is CSASFRASSYNEQFF. In DNA, the CDR3 is TGCAGTGCTAGTTTCAGGGCTAGCTCCTACAATGAGCAGTTCTTC.

The table lists this clonotype with a count of one. The rearrangement joins TRBV20-1 to TRBJ2-1; the D gene is possibly TRBD1 (5 bases). Trimming removed 6 bases at V and 3 bases at J, with 18 bases between. Germline CDR1 and CDR2: DFQATT and SNEGSKA (reference sequence). CDR3 length: 15 residues. CDR3 nucleotide sequence: TGCAGTGCCACAGCACTGACCAGGGACTACAATGAGCAGTTCTTC. This gives the protein CSATALTRDYNEQFF.

This clonotype was recorded a few times. The CDR3 DNA follows: TGTGCCAGCTCACTCTCCCGGGACACCTACGAGCAGTACTTC. Its protein product is CASSLSRDTYEQYF. The genes are TRBV18 and TRBJ2-7, with D possibly TRBD1 on 6 matching bases. The CDR3 extends over 14 amino acids. CDR1 and CDR2 from the germline V gene are KGHSH and LQKENI. Deletions cut 4 bases from V and 2 bases from J, with 12 bases between.

The chain is built from TRBV29-1 and TRBJ1-2, with 8 bases aligning to TRBD1. The CDR3 loop spans 12 amino acids. Trimming at V came to 6 bases and at J to 8 bases, leaving 8 bases not matched to a gene. Germline CDR1 is SQVTM and CDR2 is ANQGSEA. Here the CDR3 DNA reads TGCAGCGTGTTCAGGGGGCCGGGAGGCTACACCTTC. Its protein is CSVFRGPGGYTF. The full variable domain, its missing parts supplied by reference TRBV29-1 and TRBJ1-2, is SAVISQKPSRDICQRGTSLTIQCQVDSQVTMMFWYRQQPGQSLTLIATANQGSEATYESGFVIDKFPISRPNLTFSTLTVSNMSPEDSSIYLCSVFRGPGGYTFGSGTRLTVV.